Sequencing of this T cell receptor (beta chain) was carried out in a study of cytomegalovirus exposure and HLA in healthy donors. Study-level background: Around 86 million unique TCRs, all from HLA-typed donors, were included in an early release of the data.

Study-wide findings and caveats: Most TCRs appeared rarely, but some public TCRs recurred in many donors. A later examination showed that TCR association rates differed by HLA locus, with DRB1 most and HLA-C fewest.

Both 60 Vbeta primers and 13 Jbeta primers went into the PCR. Measured with immunoSEQ multiplex PCR; TCRdb has only the in-frame clones, and not every one. The repertoire consists of 95,000 to 130,000 clones, with 9% to 10% occurring once and the leading ten covering roughly 3%. About this clone: Its antigen is still unknown.

The material sequenced was PBMCs. The sequence was collected from a man aged 30 to 39 in good health and CMV-seronegative.

CDR3 coding DNA: TGTGCCAGCAGCCAGGGACTAGGTCCCGATACGCAGTATTTT. It translates to CASSQGLGPDTQYF. The chain combines TRBV11-2 with TRBJ2-3; 8 bases agree with TRBD2. Germline V gene lookup returns CDR1 SGHAT and CDR2 FQNNGV. This CDR3 comprises 14 residues. Germline trimming cut 5 bases from V and 6 bases from J; bases unmatched to any gene: 7.